This T cell receptor beta chain was documented in a study of blood T cell repertoires in COVID-19. This CDR3 spans 14 amino acids. V lost 5 bases, J lost 0 bases, and 8 bases lay in between. In germline, CDR1 is SEHNR, CDR2 FQNEAQ (reference sequence). The data were produced by immunoSEQ multiplex PCR, yet TCRdb's version contains in-frame clones alone and is incomplete. This repertoire shows 300,000 to 400,000 clones, about 90% found once; its top ten account for 6% to 8.5%. This TCR came from a woman in her 70s with COVID-19, enrolled during active disease. Material for sequencing was peripheral blood. V is TRBV7-9 and J is TRBJ1-5; a possible D gene is TRBD1 (6 bases). In nucleotides, the CDR3 is TGTGCCAGCAGCGTCAGGGGTAGCAATCAGCCCCAGCATTTT. Protein product: CASSVRGSNQPQHF.